These 19 T cell receptor beta chains came from one sample sequenced in a study of a mutant IDH1 vaccine in newly diagnosed glioma. Time point: week 11, during vaccination. What each vaccine dose contained was 300 ug of mutant IDH1 20-mer peptide, accompanied by topical imiquimod. No antigen is known for these receptors. TCRdb's copy holds only in-frame clones and misses some; the assay was immunoSEQ multiplex PCR. The repertoire holds roughly 60,000 clones, with roughly four fifths as singletons. The sample in question was PBMCs, obtained from a glioma patient whose treatment included an IDH1 peptide vaccine. The receptors derive from a man aged 30 to 45 with glioma.

The genes are TRBV27 and TRBJ2-7, with 13 bases fitting TRBD2. V shed 2 bases and J 9 bases; nucleotides not matched to a gene: 4. The CDR3 extends over 14 amino acids. CDR1 MNHEY and CDR2 SMNVEV come from the germline V gene (reference sequence). CDR3 loop: CASSLTSGGGRQYF. The CDR3 DNA is TGTGCCAGCAGTTTAACTAGCGGGGGGGGCAGGCAGTACTTC.

The rearrangement uses TRBV9 and TRBJ1-1; no reliable D call. V was shortened by 0 bases and J by 6 bases, with 21 bases between the two germline ends. The CDR3 length is 17 residues. Per the germline V gene, CDR1 is SGDLS and CDR2 is YYNGEE. DNA of the CDR3: TGTGCCAGCAGCGTAGGGGCGGGAGGAGGGTGGGATTCTGAAGCTTTCTTT. Translated: CASSVGAGGGWDSEAFF.

The V and J genes are TRBV4-2 and TRBJ2-5; 7 bases are a match to TRBD2. Trimming cost V 0 bases and J 4 bases; bases outside gene matches: 5. The length of the CDR3 is 15 residues. Germline V gene data show CDR1 as LGHNA and CDR2 as YNFKEQ. CDR3 DNA: TGTGCCAGCAGCCAAGAAGCGGGGAGGACAGAGACCCAGTACTTC. This codes for CASSQEAGRTETQYF.

The chain links TRBV9 to TRBJ2-3, with D possibly matching TRBD2 (6 bases). V was shortened by 4 bases and J by 3 bases, with 18 bases between the two germline ends. The CDR3 length is 16 residues. Germline loops: CDR1 SGDLS, CDR2 YYNGEE. The CDR3 spells CASSPLGGLGTDTQYF. In DNA, the CDR3 is TGTGCCAGCAGCCCCCTAGGAGGGCTTGGAACAGATACGCAGTATTTT.

This chain joins TRBV28 and TRBJ1-2; 7 bases align to TRBD1. This CDR3 spans 13 amino acids. Germline trimming cut 6 bases from V and 8 bases from J; bases unmatched to any gene: 9. The germline CDR1 and CDR2 sequences are MDHEN and SYDVKM. CDR3 DNA: TGTGCCAGCAGCCCGGAACAGGGGAGGGGCTACACCTTC. It yields the protein CASSPEQGRGYTF.

The chain employs TRBV6-5 and TRBJ2-7; tentatively, D is TRBD1 or TRBD2 (5 bases each). Germline V gene lookup returns CDR1 MNHEY and CDR2 SVGAGI. V was trimmed by 6 bases and J by 0 bases, leaving 15 bases between them. This CDR3 region has 15 residues. The CDR3 is CASRFGTASSYEQYF. For the CDR3, the DNA is TGTGCCAGCAGATTTGGGACGGCCAGCTCCTACGAGCAGTACTTC.

The chain links TRBV4-1 to TRBJ2-7; TRBD1 aligns across 8 bases. The CDR3 runs 13 residues. Per the germline V gene, CDR1 is MGHRA and CDR2 is YSYEKL. V dropped 4 bases and J dropped 3; count of bases not matched to a gene: 2. CDR3 sequence (DNA): TGCGCCAGCAGCCGGGACAGGAACTACGAGCAGTACTTC. Protein sequence: CASSRDRNYEQYF.

The rearrangement uses TRBV30 and TRBJ1-2; a possible D gene is TRBD1 (6 bases). Germline CDR1 and CDR2: GTSNPN and SVGIG (reference sequence). V was pared by 3 bases and J by 4 bases, with 18 bases between. This CDR3 is 15 amino acids long. The CDR3 region has the DNA TGTGCCTGGAGCCCCCTAGGGAGAGGGGGCTATGGCTACACCTTC. Its translation is CAWSPLGRGGYGYTF.

This clone was counted a single time. The CDR3 protein is CASSLRGDGSLMNTEAFF. CDR3 nucleotides: TGTGCCAGCAGTTTGCGGGGAGACGGTTCGTTAATGAACACTGAAGCTTTCTTT. The rearrangement uses TRBV27 and TRBJ1-1; no definite D call. Per the germline V gene, CDR1 is MNHEY and CDR2 is SMNVEV (reference sequence). The CDR3 contains 18 residues. The germline V and J ends were trimmed by 3 bases and 0 bases, with 20 bases remaining between them.

V usage is TRBV6-5 and J usage is TRBJ1-1, with D unresolved. CDR3 length equals 13 residues. V was shortened by 8 bases and J by 3 bases, with 13 bases between the two germline ends. CDR1 and CDR2 (germline): MNHEY, SVGAGI. The CDR3 region is CASSLSGYTEAFF. The CDR3 nucleotides read TGTGCCAGCTCTCTCTCTGGGTACACTGAAGCTTTCTTT.

The chain combines TRBV28 with TRBJ1-2; TRBD1 matches at 7 bases. CDR1 and CDR2 from the germline V gene are MDHEN and SYDVKM. With V trimmed by 8 bases and J by 3 bases, 9 bases remained unmatched. This CDR3 spans 14 amino acids. CDR3 in amino acids: CASAQQGPYYGYTF. For the CDR3, the DNA is TGTGCCAGCGCCCAACAGGGGCCCTACTATGGCTACACCTTC.

A word on this clone: In the same sample, other DNA sequences code for this CDR3. The chain carries TRBV4-2 and TRBJ2-3; 9 nucleotides align to TRBD2. Trimming cost V 4 bases and J 2 bases; bases outside gene matches: 7. CDR3 length: 16 amino acids. The germline gives CDR1 LGHNA, CDR2 YNFKEQ. The CDR3 is CASSPRLAVPTDTQYF. CDR3 DNA sequence: TGTGCCAGCAGCCCAAGACTAGCGGTTCCCACAGATACGCAGTATTTT.

The chain recombines TRBV6-1 with TRBJ2-3; D is possibly TRBD1 or TRBD2 (5 bases each). The CDR3 is 13 residues long. V lost 8 bases to trimming and J lost 5 bases, with 14 bases between them. The germline CDR1 and CDR2 sequences are MNHNS and SASEGT. The CDR3 loop is CASLRWDGDTQYF. Written as DNA, the CDR3 is TGTGCCAGCTTGAGATGGGACGGAGATACGCAGTATTTT.

The chain has TRBV7-2 and TRBJ2-3; tentatively, D is TRBD1 or TRBD2 (5 bases each). This CDR3 has 15 residues. V gave up 1 base and J gave up 0 bases, with 8 bases separating them. Germline loops: CDR1 SGHTA, CDR2 FQGNSA. For the CDR3, the DNA is TGTGCCAGCAGCTTAGTGGGGGTTAGCACAGATACGCAGTATTTT. Its protein product is CASSLVGVSTDTQYF.

This clone was seen a single time. This chain links TRBV10-3 with TRBJ2-1; 10 positions match TRBD2. CDR1 is ENHRY and CDR2 is SYGVKD in the germline V gene. V trimming: 6 bases; J trimming: 4 bases; junction bases outside the gene matches: 3. This CDR3 spans 14 amino acids. In nucleotides, the CDR3 is TGTGCCATCAGCACAGCGGGAGGGTACAATGAGCAGTTCTTC. Protein sequence: CAISTAGGYNEQFF.

The chain joins TRBV11-2 to TRBJ2-7; weak D call: TRBD1 (5 bases). Trimming pared 1 base from V and 5 bases from J, leaving 12 bases between. The germline V gene has CDR1 SGHAT and CDR2 FQNNGV. CDR3 size: 14 residues. CDR3 nucleotide sequence: TGTGCCAGCAGCTTAGTCAGGGATCCCCACGAGCAGTACTTC. Its translation is CASSLVRDPHEQYF. The full variable domain, with the rest looked up from reference TRBV11-2 and TRBJ2-7, is EAGVAQSPRYKIIEKRQSVAFWCNPISGHATLYWYQQILGQGPKLLIQFQNNGVVDDSQLPKDRFSAERLKGVDSTLKIQPAKLEDSAVYLCASSLVRDPHEQYFGPGTRLTVT.

CDR3 coding DNA: TGTGCCAGTAGTAGGGGGTATAGGGACAGGCTAGCCAAAAACATTCAGTACTTC. It codes for CASSRGYRDRLAKNIQYF. V is TRBV19 and J is TRBJ2-4; 8 nucleotides align to TRBD1. Trimming took 4 bases from V and 0 from J; bases not matched to a gene: 11. CDR1 is LNHDA, CDR2 SQIVND, per germline (reference sequence). The CDR3 length is 18 residues.

In this sample, this clone turned up a few times. The chain joins TRBV21-1 to TRBJ1-2; the table's D gene call, TRBD1, was not cross checked with the DNA. TRBV21-1 is shown as a pseudogene. This CDR3 is 18 amino acids long. The CDR3 loop reads CASSSRGDRLKPDYGYTF. In nucleotides, the CDR3 is TGTGCCAGCAGTTCAAGGGGGGACAGACTAAAACCTGACTATGGCTACACCTTC.

This clone appeared a few times. This chain links TRBV30 with TRBJ1-2; the D is unclear. The CDR3 length is 14 residues. Germline V gene sequence: CDR1 GTSNPN, CDR2 SVGIG (reference sequence). V shed 0 bases and J shed 0 bases, with 8 bases lying between them. The CDR3, as DNA: TGTGCCTGGAGTGTCCTTGGGGCTAACTATGGCTACACCTTC. Translated, it gives CAWSVLGANYGYTF. Combining the CDR3 with reference TRBV30 and TRBJ1-2 gives the whole variable domain SQTIHQWPATLVQPVGSPLSLECTVEGTSNPNLYWYRQAAGRGLQLLFYSVGIGQISSEVPQNLSASRPQDRQFILSSKKLLLSDSGFYLCAWSVLGANYGYTFGSGTRLTVV.